Each of the 29 T cell receptor beta chains below was sequenced from the same sample in a study of T cells after yellow fever vaccination (dated by TCRdb to the late 2010s). Interpreted using the paper, the treatment or condition label stands for: live attenuated yellow fever vaccine strain. The method was 5' RACE. The sequencer listed for this sample is Illumina HiSeq 2500. TCRdb reprocessed the public reads (quality trimming at Q25 with fastp, clone calling with MiXCR) and kept in-frame beta chains. Merged by CDR3 protein, the rows form single entries marked with the most common genes and DNA. The sample includes roughly 160,000 distinct CDR3 sequences, with approximately 6.8% observed a single time. The ten largest clones represent over 2% of the sample. Here the sequenced sample was CD4+ T cells sorted from PBMCs, taken roughly 5 days after the first yellow fever vaccination. The receptors here all came from a man between 18 and 35 years old who received the YFV17D yellow fever vaccine.

This chain joins TRBV19 and TRBJ2-5; D call uncertain. CDR3 length: 11 residues. The V and J ends lost 7 bases and 5 bases respectively, with 8 bases between them. CDR1 and CDR2 from the germline V gene are LNHDA and SQIVND (reference sequence). This chain's CDR3 is CASTHRETQYF. CDR3 nucleotide sequence: TGTGCCAGTACCCACCGGGAGACCCAGTACTTC.

A few counts support this clonotype. The chain links TRBV4-1 to TRBJ1-2; D possibly corresponds to TRBD1 (6 bases). From germline, CDR1 is MGHRA and CDR2 YSYEKL. V was pared by 1 base and J by 5 bases, with 14 bases between. This CDR3 is 15 amino acids long. Here the CDR3 DNA reads TGCGCCAGCAGCCAAGTCAACAGGGCGGGGTATGGCTACACCTTC. It translates to CASSQVNRAGYGYTF.

This clonotype occurred many times. The chain combines TRBV7-9 with TRBJ1-1, with D unresolved. Germline loops: CDR1 SEHNR, CDR2 FQNEAQ (reference sequence). This CDR3 has 13 amino acids. V was trimmed by 4 bases and J by 0 bases, leaving 6 bases between them. CDR3 in amino acids: CASSSTMNTEAFF. As DNA, the CDR3 is TGTGCCAGCAGCTCCACAATGAACACTGAAGCTTTCTTT.

The genes are TRBV6-5 and TRBJ1-2, with D possibly being TRBD1 (6 bases). Germline CDR1 is MNHEY and CDR2 is SVGAGI. V was trimmed by 6 bases and J by 5 bases, leaving 19 bases between them. CDR3 length: 15 amino acids. The CDR3 here is CASSPTRTVPYGYTF. CDR3 bases: TGTGCCAGCAGCCCAACCAGGACAGTTCCTTATGGCTACACCTTC.

The chain has TRBV5-1 and TRBJ1-4; D uncertain. The CDR3 runs 13 residues. Germline values: CDR1 SGHRS, CDR2 YFSETQ. V shed 2 bases and J shed 8 bases, with 10 bases lying between them. The CDR3 here is CASSFGLGEKLFF. For the CDR3, the DNA is TGCGCCAGCAGCTTTGGACTGGGGGAAAAACTGTTTTTT.

This clonotype was seen repeatedly, ten times or more. V and J are TRBV4-3 and TRBJ1-2; D possibly corresponds to TRBD1 (6 bases). Germline assignment: CDR1 LGHNA and CDR2 YSLEER. The CDR3 loop spans 16 amino acids. Trimming took off 0 bases at V and 4 bases at J, with 15 bases between the two ends. CDR3 sequence: CASSQDFRTETYGYTF. As DNA, the CDR3 is TGCGCCAGCAGCCAAGATTTTCGGACAGAAACCTATGGCTACACCTTC.

In regard to this clonotype: Given a much more abundant clone one base away, this may be a read error. V and J are TRBV28 and TRBJ2-3; D gene unclear. Germline CDR1 MDHEN, CDR2 SYDVKM. This CDR3 is 13 amino acids long. The CDR3 loop is CARSLFSRYTQYF. As DNA, the CDR3 is TGTGCCAGAAGTTTATTCTCCAGGTATACGCAGTATTTT. Using reference TRBV28 and TRBJ2-3 for the parts outside the CDR3, the full variable domain is DVKVTQSSRYLVKRTGEKVFLECVQDMDHENMFWYRQDPGLGLRLIYFSYDVKMKEKGDIPEGYSVSREKKERFSLILESASTNQTSMYLCARSLFSRYTQYFGPGTRLTVL.

This clonotype was seen a few times. The chain employs TRBV2 and TRBJ2-7, with 8 bases fitting TRBD1. V gave up 0 bases and J gave up 11 bases; unmatched junction bases: 3. Germline V gene lookup returns CDR1 SNHLY and CDR2 FYNNEI. CDR3 length equals 12 residues. The CDR3 DNA reads TGTGCCAGCAGTGAAGCCCAGGGGGCAGAGTACTTC. Translation: CASSEAQGAEYF. Using reference TRBV2 and TRBJ2-7 for the parts outside the CDR3, the full variable domain is EPEVTQTPSHQVTQMGQEVILRCVPISNHLYFYWYRQILGQKVEFLVSFYNNEISEKSEIFDDQFSVERPDGSNFTLKIRSTKLEDSAMYFCASSEAQGAEYFGPGTRLTVT.

This clonotype was detected many times. The rearrangement uses TRBV5-5 and TRBJ2-4; D uncertain. CDR3 length equals 14 residues. Germline CDR1 and CDR2: SGHKS and YYEKEE (reference sequence). V lost 0 bases to trimming and J lost 10 bases, with 14 bases between them. The CDR3 protein is CASSLDDNGRIQYF. The CDR3 coding sequence is TGTGCCAGCAGCTTGGATGACAATGGAAGGATTCAGTACTTC. The full variable domain, in which reference TRBV5-5 and TRBJ2-4 provide the parts outside the CDR3, is DAGVTQSPTHLIKTRGQQVTLRCSPISGHKSVSWYQQVLGQGPQFIFQYYEKEERGRGNFPDRFSARQFPNYSSELNVNALLLGDSALYLCASSLDDNGRIQYFGAGTRLSVL.

This clonotype showed up just a few times. The chain combines TRBV18 with TRBJ2-3; the match to TRBD1 covers 8 bases. CDR1 KGHSH and CDR2 LQKENI come from the germline V gene. With 8 bases clipped from V and 4 bases from J, the junction kept 5 bases outside the gene matches. The CDR3 has 13 amino acids. The DNA for the CDR3 is TGTGCCAGCCAAACAGGGGGTGCAGATACGCAGTATTTT. Protein: CASQTGGADTQYF.

This clonotype was observed at least ten times. The chain recombines TRBV5-1 with TRBJ2-3; TRBD1 is a possible D gene (5 bases). The CDR3 is 16 amino acids. The ends were cut back, 0 bases at V and 0 bases at J, with 11 bases in the middle. Germline values: CDR1 SGHRS, CDR2 YFSETQ. The CDR3 sequence is CASSLDSGLSTDTQYF. CDR3 bases: TGCGCCAGCAGCTTGGATTCAGGGCTTAGCACAGATACGCAGTATTTT.

The chain uses TRBV9 and TRBJ2-7; TRBD1 aligns across 10 bases. V shed 4 bases and J 2 bases; nucleotides not matched to a gene: 3. The germline V gene has CDR1 SGDLS and CDR2 YYNGEE. This CDR3 contains 14 residues. CDR3 in DNA: TGTGCCAGCAGCACCGGACAGGGGGCCTACGAGCAGTACTTC. This translates into CASSTGQGAYEQYF.

This chain links TRBV4-2 with TRBJ2-1, with 8 bases that match TRBD2. Germline trimming cut 4 bases from V and 10 bases from J; bases unmatched to any gene: 6. The CDR3 is 13 amino acids. Germline loops: CDR1 LGHNA, CDR2 YNFKEQ. The CDR3 loop is CASSPHREGEQFF. Written as DNA, the CDR3 is TGTGCCAGCAGCCCCCACCGGGAGGGCGAGCAGTTCTTC.

Only a few counts were recorded for this clonotype. The chain combines TRBV5-1 with TRBJ1-2, with 7 bases aligning to TRBD1. The CDR3 has 14 amino acids. The V segment lost 5 bases and the J segment 1 base; nucleotides outside the gene matches: 5. Germline CDR1 reads SGHRS; CDR2 reads YFSETQ. Written as DNA, the CDR3 is TGCGCCAGCAGATATAACAGGGGTAACTATGGCTACACCTTC. Amino acid sequence: CASRYNRGNYGYTF.

This clonotype showed up many times. The chain couples TRBV6-2 or TRBV6-3 to TRBJ1-2; D is unresolved. Germline CDR1 MNHEY, CDR2 SVGEGT. The CDR3 extends over 13 amino acids. V was pared by 7 bases and J by 0 bases, with 9 bases between. CDR3 region: CASKQGPNYGYTF. In DNA, the CDR3 is TGTGCCAGCAAACAAGGCCCTAACTATGGCTACACCTTC.

This clonotype was found a few times. The chain joins TRBV11-2 to TRBJ1-6, with D unclear. The CDR3 spans 12 residues. Germline CDR1 reads SGHAT; CDR2 reads FQNNGV. With 4 bases removed from V and 12 bases from J, the gap between germline ends came to 10 bases. CDR3 sequence reads: CASSSGPGPLHF. The CDR3 DNA follows: TGTGCCAGCAGCTCCGGACCGGGACCCCTCCACTTT.

This clonotype was counted at least ten times. The CDR3 DNA is TGTGCCAGCTCACCACCGGGTGTAAACTCCTACGAGCAGTACGTC. Translated, it gives CASSPPGVNSYEQYV. V is TRBV18 and J is TRBJ2-7, with unresolved D. Trimming cost V 0 bases and J 0 bases, with 9 bases left between them. CDR1 is KGHSH and CDR2 is LQKENI in the germline V gene. The CDR3 sequence is 15 residues long.

The chain links TRBV4-3 to TRBJ2-7, with D perhaps TRBD1 (5 bases). This CDR3 comprises 13 residues. With 0 bases removed from V and 5 bases from J, the gap between germline ends came to 8 bases. Germline CDR1 is LGHNA and CDR2 is YSLEER. The CDR3 here is CASSQDRGNEQYF. The CDR3 region has the DNA TGCGCCAGCAGCCAAGATAGGGGCAACGAGCAGTACTTC.

The chain has TRBV12-3 or TRBV12-4 and TRBJ1-2; TRBD1 matches at 7 bases. J lost 5 bases, V lost 6 bases, and 9 bases had no gene match. This CDR3 is built from 14 residues. The DNA of the CDR3 is TGTGCCAGCAGCAGTCCCGGGACAGTATATGGCTACACCTTC. Translation gives CASSSPGTVYGYTF.

A remark on this clonotype: A much larger clonotype is one base distant, so this may be a read error. The V gene is TRBV19, the J gene TRBJ2-3; a weak D match, TRBD2 (6 bases). Germline CDR1 and CDR2: LNHDA and SQIVND (reference sequence). There are 17 residues in the CDR3. CDR3: CASSIRTGRPRGSTKYF. The CDR3 DNA sequence: TGTGCCAGTAGTATCCGTACTGGGAGGCCCAGAGGTTCTACGAAGTATTTT.

This clonotype was observed many times. CDR3 in DNA: TGTGCCAGCTCACCACTCGCAACTAATGAAAAACTGTTTTTT. The encoded protein is CASSPLATNEKLFF. The rearrangement links TRBV18 to TRBJ1-4, with D uncertain. Germline V gene sequence: CDR1 KGHSH, CDR2 LQKENI. V was pared by 1 base and J by 0 bases, with 3 bases between. This CDR3 has 14 residues.

This clonotype was recorded at least ten times. The chain employs TRBV7-9 and TRBJ2-1, with D tentatively TRBD2 (5 bases). V dropped 5 bases and J dropped 8 bases, with 13 bases sitting between them. The CDR3 loop spans 13 amino acids. The germline V gene has CDR1 SEHNR and CDR2 FQNEAQ (reference sequence). CDR3 bases: TGTGCCAGCAGCCTGGGAGTAGGTGATGAGCAGTTCTTC. Its translation: CASSLGVGDEQFF.

The chain uses TRBV20-1 and TRBJ1-1; TRBD1 might be the D (5 bases). The V end was cut by 3 bases, the J end by 4 bases, with 18 bases between. CDR1 and CDR2 (germline): DFQATT, SNEGSKA (reference sequence). The length of the CDR3 is 15 residues. The CDR3 is CSARQPSGGSTEAFF. Written as DNA, the CDR3 is TGCAGTGCTAGGCAACCATCCGGGGGAAGCACTGAAGCTTTCTTT.

Many counts were recorded for this clonotype. The V call is TRBV9, the J call TRBJ2-3; tentatively, D is TRBD2 (6 bases). V was pared by 1 base and J by 2 bases, with 11 bases between. Per the germline V gene, CDR1 is SGDLS and CDR2 is YYNGEE. CDR3 length: 15 amino acids. DNA for the CDR3: TGTGCCAGCAGCGTAACCCCGGGGGTCACAGATACGCAGTATTTT. It is translated as CASSVTPGVTDTQYF.

The rearrangement uses TRBV14 and TRBJ1-5; D gene unclear. CDR3 length: 14 residues. The germline V gene encodes CDR1 SGHDN and CDR2 FVKESK. V lost 2 bases and J 0 bases, leaving 5 bases between the germline ends. This chain's CDR3 is CASSQSYSNQPQHF. The CDR3 coding sequence is TGTGCCAGCAGCCAAAGTTATAGCAATCAGCCCCAGCATTTT. Filled out from reference TRBV14 and TRBJ1-5, the complete variable domain reads EAGVTQFPSHSVIEKGQTVTLRCDPISGHDNLYWYRRVMGKEIKFLLHFVKESKQDESGMPNNRFLAERTGGTYSTLKVQPAELEDSGVYFCASSQSYSNQPQHFGDGTRLSIL.

This clonotype occurred many times. This sequence joins TRBV18 and TRBJ2-1, with D possibly being TRBD1 or TRBD2 (6 bases each). Trimming stripped 0 bases from V and 1 base from J, with 16 bases between. The germline CDR1 and CDR2 sequences are KGHSH and LQKENI. The length of the CDR3 is 18 residues. The CDR3: CASSPPLGGGKSYNEQFF. Written as DNA, the CDR3 is TGTGCCAGCTCACCACCGCTTGGGGGCGGGAAGTCCTACAATGAGCAGTTCTTC.

The chain uses TRBV12-5 and TRBJ1-5, with D unresolved. Per the germline V gene, CDR1 is LGHNT and CDR2 is FRNRAP. V gave up 6 bases and J gave up 0 bases, with 27 bases separating them. The CDR3 runs 20 residues. The CDR3 DNA is TGTGCTAGTGGAAACCTCAGGTGGGATCTTAAGAATCATAGCAATCAGCCCCAGCATTTT. This gives the protein CASGNLRWDLKNHSNQPQHF. The full variable domain, completed using reference TRBV12-5 and TRBJ1-5, is DARVTQTPRHKVTEMGQEVTMRCQPILGHNTVFWYRQTMMQGLELLAYFRNRAPLDDSGMPKDRFSAEMPDATLATLKIQPSEPRDSAVYFCASGNLRWDLKNHSNQPQHFGDGTRLSIL.

This clonotype was counted between two and nine times. The chain couples TRBV5-6 to TRBJ1-2; maybe TRBD1 (5 bases). This CDR3 is 13 amino acids long. Trimming left V 2 bases short and J 7 bases short, with 12 bases between. Germline CDR1 reads SGHDT; CDR2 reads YYEEEE. Written as DNA, the CDR3 is TGTGCCAGCAGCTTCCAGGGTTTAGGTGGCTACACCTTC. Translated: CASSFQGLGGYTF.

The sample holds many counts of this clonotype. The J gene is TRBJ1-1, the V gene TRBV6-5, with D hard to call. Per the germline V gene, CDR1 is MNHEY and CDR2 is SVGAGI. The V gene lost 6 bases and the J gene lost 6 bases, with 14 bases spanning the gap. This CDR3 is 13 amino acids long. CDR3 nucleotide sequence: TGTGCCAGCAGCCTCCAAGGCGGCGCTGAAGCTTTCTTT. As protein: CASSLQGGAEAFF.